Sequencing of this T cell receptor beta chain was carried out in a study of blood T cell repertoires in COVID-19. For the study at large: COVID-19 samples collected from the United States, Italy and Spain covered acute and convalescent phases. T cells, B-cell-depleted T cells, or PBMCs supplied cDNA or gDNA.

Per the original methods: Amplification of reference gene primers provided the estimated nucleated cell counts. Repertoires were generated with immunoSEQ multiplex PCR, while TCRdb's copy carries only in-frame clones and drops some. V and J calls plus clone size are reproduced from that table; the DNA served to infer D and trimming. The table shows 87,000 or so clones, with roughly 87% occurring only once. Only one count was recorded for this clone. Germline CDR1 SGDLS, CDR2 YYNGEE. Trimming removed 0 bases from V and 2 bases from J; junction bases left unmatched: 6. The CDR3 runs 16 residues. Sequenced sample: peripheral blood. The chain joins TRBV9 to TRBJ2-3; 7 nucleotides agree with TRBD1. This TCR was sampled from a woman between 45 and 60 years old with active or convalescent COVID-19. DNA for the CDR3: TGTGCCAGCAGCGTAGAGGGGGCCACACACACAGATACGCAGTATTTT. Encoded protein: CASSVEGATHTDTQYF.